The T cell receptor (beta chain) under discussion was sequenced for a study of immune evolution from preneoplasia to lung adenocarcinoma (dated by TCRdb to the early 2020s). As for the study more broadly: No AAH lesions showed HLA loss of heterozygosity, compared with about 6.3% of AIS, 15% of MIA and approximately 35% of ADC lesions. The study profiled immune contexture across lung adenocarcinoma precursors and invasive adenocarcinoma using immune gene expression, TCR sequencing and multiplex immunofluorescence. Resected precursor lesions (AAH, AIS, MIA) and invasive adenocarcinomas were compared with paired morphologically normal lung tissue. The sample size depended on which specimens were available, not on a prior power calculation. The immune data were integrated with whole exome sequencing and methylation data from the same cohort of nodules. The overall cohort comprised under 70 patients with pulmonary nodules who underwent surgical resection. The TCR sequencing data were obtained from 51 patients. According to the study, over a hundred samples went through TCR sequencing. POLYSOLVER was used to infer Class I HLA alleles from exome data, while LOHHLA was used to detect allele-specific HLA loss. Overall study outcomes, separate from this receptor: Compared with EGFR-mutant or double wild-type lesions, KRAS-mutant nodules had the highest T cell clonality. Normal lung had the highest top T cell clone frequencies, which appeared to decline progressively from AAH through AIS, MIA and invasive adenocarcinoma. Normal lung showed the highest clonality, whereas later-stage lesions appeared to have higher T cell density and diversity but lower clonality. Because every patient came from Japan and China, how well the results apply to Western populations was uncertain. Findings were based on association rather than direct causation; larger cohorts with long-term follow-up and longitudinal biopsies were deemed needed.

Resection was performed on patients in Japan or China between about 2013 and 2018. Two lung cancer pathologists independently confirmed the histologic diagnosis of each case on H&E slides. Premalignant or tumor cells were enriched for nucleic acid extraction by macro-dissection performed after pathologic assessment. DNA was isolated from FFPE tissue using the AllPrep DNA/RNA FFPE Kit. The immunoSEQ hsTCRbeta Kit was used to sequence TCR beta CDR3 regions from DNA. In the paper's pipeline: TCR sequencing data were analysed with the ImmunoSEQ Analyzer. T cell clonality was defined as 1 minus Pielou's evenness, as computed on productive rearrangements. The inverse Simpson index, applied to productive templates, was used to measure T cell diversity. T cell density was defined as TCR beta template counts normalized to usable DNA, with usable DNA estimated by amplifying and sequencing housekeeping genes. Two-sided Kruskal-Wallis tests were used to compare TCR metrics across histologic stages. The table comes from immuneACCESS by way of TCRdb, which keeps in-frame sequences with V and J called. Part of the clones is missing from these tables; in studies checked, under half for an unresolved V gene and the rest for unknown reasons. V and J calls and clone size are those listed in that table; D and trimming were worked out from the DNA. The table for this sample lists some 5,000 clones; under 80% of them were counted only once. The ten largest clonotypes hold more than 6.5% of the sample.

V lost 7 bases and J lost 7 bases; the stretch between them is 19 bases long. Inclusive of the bounding cysteine and phenylalanine, the CDR3 is 14 residues long. The CDR3 DNA has 42 bases and is translated from base 1. The germline V gene supplies CDR1 SQVTM and CDR2 ANQGSEA. This clone has a single count. What this receptor recognizes is not known. No quality values exist for individual bases; no much larger clone is one base distant. The TCR comes from a person aged 45-69 years with lung adenocarcinoma. The sample consisted of FFPE minimally invasive lung adenocarcinoma tissue. Reading the label with the study, this specimen's cell subset or site is: micro-invasive lung adenocarcinoma (MIA). The sequence links TRBV29-1 to TRBJ1-4, with TRBD1 perhaps the D gene, on 5 matching bases. Here the CDR3 is given as CSAQGGGDGEKLFF. The bases read TGCAGCGCTCAAGGTGGGGGGGACGGTGAAAAACTGTTTTTT.